Shown below are 18 T cell receptor beta chains from a single sample sequenced in a study of blood T cell repertoires in COVID-19. Sequenced by immunoSEQ multiplex PCR; TCRdb stores in-frame clones only, minus some. The sample records hundreds of thousands of clones, 80% to 90% being singletons. Sequencing was done on a sample of peripheral blood. These receptors were collected from a woman aged 40-49 years who had recovered from COVID-19.

The rearrangement links TRBV12-5 to TRBJ1-3; D remains unclear. This CDR3 has 11 residues. Trimming pared 8 bases from V and 4 bases from J, leaving 6 bases between. Germline CDR1 and CDR2: LGHNT and FRNRAP. For the CDR3, the DNA is TGTGCTAGTCGACTCGGAAACACCATATATTTT. It codes for CASRLGNTIYF.

This chain uses TRBV29-1 with TRBJ2-7, with D tentatively TRBD2 (5 bases). Trimming took off 2 bases at V and 3 bases at J, with 14 bases between the two ends. CDR1 and CDR2 (germline): SQVTM, ANQGSEA. The CDR3 contains 14 residues. The CDR3 coding sequence is TGCAGCGTTGAAATCGGGAACCGGGGCTACGAGCAGTACTTC. This sequence encodes CSVEIGNRGYEQYF.

The table lists this clone with a count of one. V usage is TRBV4-1 and J usage is TRBJ1-5; 10 positions match TRBD1. V dropped 3 bases and J dropped 7; count of bases not matched to a gene: 6. CDR3 length: 15 amino acids. Germline-derived CDR1 and CDR2 are MGHRA and YSYEKL. This CDR3 is CASSHGQGVGQPQHF. CDR3 DNA sequence: TGCGCCAGCAGCCATGGACAGGGGGTAGGGCAGCCCCAGCATTTT.

The gene calls are TRBV6-5 and TRBJ2-5, with 7 bases aligning to TRBD1. The ends lost 2 bases at V and 6 bases at J; junction bases unmatched: 3. The CDR3 has 13 amino acids. Per the germline V gene, CDR1 is MNHEY and CDR2 is SVGAGI. This CDR3 reads CASSYRGPQTQYF. The CDR3 nucleotides read TGTGCCAGCAGTTACAGGGGGCCCCAGACCCAGTACTTC.

The chain is built from TRBV5-6 and TRBJ1-1, with 7 nucleotides matching TRBD1. Per germline, CDR1 SGHDT and CDR2 YYEEEE. Trimming removed 4 bases from V and 0 bases from J; junction bases left unmatched: 6. CDR3 size: 15 residues. This chain's CDR3 is CASSPGQVMNTEAFF. As DNA, the CDR3 is TGTGCCAGCAGCCCAGGACAGGTGATGAACACTGAAGCTTTCTTT.

The rearrangement uses TRBV6-5 and TRBJ2-1; the D is unclear. CDR1 is MNHEY, CDR2 SVGAGI, per germline. This CDR3 region has 11 residues. Deletions cut 8 bases from V and 10 bases from J, with 12 bases between. For the CDR3, the DNA is TGTGCCAGCGTCCTCGAGTTGGAGCAGTTCTTC. It encodes CASVLELEQFF.

The chain is built from TRBV7-9 and TRBJ2-5; 12 positions match TRBD2. The germline CDR1 and CDR2 sequences are SEHNR and FQNEAQ (reference sequence). Trimming at V came to 5 bases and at J to 5 bases, leaving 12 bases not matched to a gene. This CDR3 spans 17 amino acids. CDR3 region: CASSRTSGANIQETQYF. The DNA for the CDR3 is TGTGCCAGCAGCAGGACTAGCGGGGCGAACATCCAGGAGACCCAGTACTTC.

The gene calls are TRBV18 and TRBJ2-5; maybe TRBD2 (5 bases). V was clipped by 2 bases and J by 1 base, with 11 bases between them. The CDR3 consists of 15 residues. Germline V gene lookup returns CDR1 KGHSH and CDR2 LQKENI. In DNA, the CDR3 is TGTGCCAGCTCACCAAGGACCGGGGTCCAAGAGACCCAGTACTTC. Its translation is CASSPRTGVQETQYF.

This rearrangement joins TRBV6-5 to TRBJ1-4; D possibly corresponds to TRBD1 (5 bases). Germline values: CDR1 MNHEY, CDR2 SVGAGI. The germline V and J ends were trimmed by 5 bases and 8 bases, with 12 bases remaining between them. This CDR3 region has 13 residues. CDR3 sequence reads: CASSRTFQEKLFF. CDR3 sequence (DNA): TGTGCCAGCAGTAGGACATTTCAAGAAAAACTGTTTTTT.

The chain joins TRBV27 to TRBJ2-7; tentative D call: TRBD1 (5 bases). Germline CDR1 reads MNHEY; CDR2 reads SMNVEV (reference sequence). Trimming pared 9 bases from V and 6 bases from J, leaving 18 bases between. The CDR3 is made up of 13 amino acids. CDR3 protein: CASRQGKWGEQYF. In DNA form, the CDR3 reads TGTGCCAGTCGCCAGGGAAAGTGGGGCGAGCAGTACTTC.

The chain links TRBV21-1 to TRBJ1-6; the table calls TRBD1, which could not be checked here. TRBV21-1 is a known pseudogene. This CDR3 contains 18 residues. Here the CDR3 reads CASSKGRGKRSYNSPLHF. In DNA, the CDR3 is TGTGCCAGCAGCAAAGGTAGGGGGAAACGCTCCTATAATTCACCCCTCCACTTT.

The rearrangement joins TRBV13 to TRBJ1-2; 8 nucleotides match TRBD1. The CDR3 consists of 17 residues. V dropped 3 bases and J dropped 1; count of bases not matched to a gene: 10. CDR1 and CDR2 (germline): PRHDT, FYEKMQ (reference sequence). CDR3 nucleotides: TGTGCCAGCAGCTTGGCACGGACAGGGCACCTTAACTATGGCTACACCTTC. Translating it yields CASSLARTGHLNYGYTF.

The V gene is TRBV14, the J gene TRBJ1-1, with D uncertain. V was cut by 2 bases and J by 2 bases, with 6 bases left in between. The germline CDR1 and CDR2 sequences are SGHDN and FVKESK. The CDR3 has 13 amino acids. For the CDR3, the DNA is TGTGCCAGCAGCCAATACGGTAACACTGAAGCTTTCTTT. Translated, it gives CASSQYGNTEAFF.

This clone turned up a few times. Other DNA sequences in the sample encode the same CDR3. The chain carries TRBV27 and TRBJ1-2; the D gene is possibly TRBD1 (5 bases). V was trimmed by 3 bases and J by 2 bases, leaving 7 bases between them. The CDR3 spans 13 residues. Per the germline V gene, CDR1 is MNHEY and CDR2 is SMNVEV (reference sequence). The CDR3 spells CASSFRGNYGYTF. DNA of the CDR3: TGTGCCAGCAGTTTTAGGGGAAACTATGGCTACACCTTC.

The table lists this clone with a count of one. The chain uses TRBV19 and TRBJ1-1; D gene unclear. Germline V gives CDR1 LNHDA, CDR2 SQIVND (reference sequence). The CDR3 is 14 amino acids. V was pared by 7 bases and J by 4 bases, with 16 bases between. The CDR3 region has the DNA TGTGCCAGTATGGGCGTCCTTTATGGCACTGAAGCTTTCTTT. It specifies CASMGVLYGTEAFF.

This clone appeared a few times. The rearrangement links TRBV10-2 to TRBJ1-6, with D perhaps TRBD1 (5 bases). Germline V gene sequence: CDR1 WSHSY, CDR2 SAAADI. The CDR3 has 14 amino acids. Deletions cut 6 bases from V and 10 bases from J, with 16 bases between. CDR3: CASRTDLWYSPLHF. CDR3 nucleotides: TGCGCCAGCAGGACAGACCTTTGGTACTCACCCCTCCACTTT.

The count of this clone is one. The chain is built from TRBV7-8 and TRBJ2-7; a weak D match, TRBD1 (7 bases). Trimming stripped 4 bases from V and 5 bases from J, with 21 bases between. Germline values: CDR1 SGHVS, CDR2 FQNEAQ. The CDR3 has 16 residues. CDR3 region: CASSSDYRGLRDEQYF. CDR3 bases: TGTGCCAGCAGCTCGGACTACAGGGGCCTCCGGGACGAGCAGTACTTC.

The chain joins TRBV6-6 to TRBJ2-7; 7 bases line up with TRBD1. This CDR3 has 15 amino acids. Germline V lookup: CDR1 MNHNY, CDR2 SVGAGI (reference sequence). V was clipped by 0 bases and J by 2 bases; unmatched bases: 4. The CDR3 here is CASSYSSGQAYEQYF. The CDR3 nucleotides read TGTGCCAGCAGTTACTCCTCCGGACAGGCCTACGAGCAGTACTTC.